This T cell receptor (beta chain) emerged from a study of blood T cell repertoires in COVID-19. Study details: Donors in the United States, Italy and Spain gave samples during acute or convalescent COVID-19. Nucleic acid was either cDNA or gDNA, and it came from T cells, B-cell-depleted T cells, or PBMCs.

In the original workflow: Using reference gene primer amplification, nucleated cell counts were estimated. Using immunoSEQ multiplex PCR, the repertoire was profiled, and TCRdb retains in-frame clones only, with some absent. V and J calls plus clone size are reproduced from that table; the DNA served to infer D and trimming. Among around 200,000 clones listed, 85% were seen once. The CDR3 loop spans 14 amino acids. With 6 bases removed from V and 6 bases from J, the gap between germline ends came to 16 bases. In germline, CDR1 is SGHTA, CDR2 FQGNSA. Seattle enrolled patients during active infection and tracked them longitudinally.

The V gene is TRBV7-2, the J gene TRBJ2-3, with D maybe TRBD2 (6 bases). Sequences were obtained from peripheral blood. The sequence came from a person between 65 and 79 years old with COVID-19, enrolled during active disease. CDR3 region: CASRHAGKGDTQYF. In DNA form, the CDR3 reads TGTGCCAGCAGACACGCGGGAAAGGGGGATACGCAGTATTTT.